This entry is about one T cell receptor beta chain. The antigen is unknown. Assay used: immunoSEQ multiplex PCR; TCRdb lists only in-frame clones, some missing. Of tens of thousands of clones listed, 65% to 85% were seen once; the top ten hold roughly 4.6%. The CDR3 has 16 residues. Trimming cost V 4 bases and J 1 base; bases outside gene matches: 7. The germline CDR1 and CDR2 sequences are MNHNY and SVGAGI (reference sequence). Patients with autoimmune history or systemic immunosuppression were excluded. These data are taken from a study of OX40 agonist ivuxolimab in advanced cancers. Whole-study results and caveats: On average, a greater number of expanded clones characterised CD8+ T cells relative to CD4+. Clonal expansion was seen in CD4+ and CD8+ blood T cells by week 6 at 0.1 to 3.0 mg/kg.

This receptor was identified in an adult with an advanced solid tumor such as melanoma, head and neck, liver or kidney cancer. The sample in question was CD4+ or CD8+ T cells sorted from blood, obtained in a trial of the OX40 agonist ivuxolimab. The rearrangement links TRBV6-6 to TRBJ1-1; 9 bases are shared with TRBD1. CDR3: CASSSLGGQGNTEAFF. Here the CDR3 DNA reads TGTGCCAGCAGTTCACTCGGGGGACAGGGGAACACTGAAGCTTTCTTT.